This T cell receptor beta chain was identified during a study of shared clonotypes between healthy human individuals. The CDR3 is 12 amino acids. Germline V gene lookup returns CDR1 SEHNR and CDR2 FQNEAQ (reference sequence). Trimming stripped 3 bases from V and 8 bases from J, with 8 bases between. TCRdb keeps only in-frame clones here, not all; method: immunoSEQ multiplex PCR. Of approximately 1.1 million clones listed, 75% to 85% are singletons. The sequence came from a man younger than 35 in good health. Some clones in this sample may be carry-over from other donors' samples. The genes are TRBV7-9 and TRBJ1-5, with a possible D match to TRBD1 (5 bases). Sequencing was carried out using memory CD4+ T cells from PBMCs. Subset specified: CD45RA-negative fraction. The CDR3 reads CASSFGGEPQHF. CDR3 coding DNA: TGTGCCAGCAGCTTCGGAGGGGAGCCCCAGCATTTT. Full variable domain (outside the CDR3, taken from reference TRBV7-9 and TRBJ1-5): DTGVSQNPRHKITKRGQNVTFRCDPISEHNRLYWYRQTLGQGPEFLTYFQNEAQLEKSRLLSDRFSAERPKGSFSTLEIQRTEQGDSAMYLCASSFGGEPQHFGDGTRLSIL.